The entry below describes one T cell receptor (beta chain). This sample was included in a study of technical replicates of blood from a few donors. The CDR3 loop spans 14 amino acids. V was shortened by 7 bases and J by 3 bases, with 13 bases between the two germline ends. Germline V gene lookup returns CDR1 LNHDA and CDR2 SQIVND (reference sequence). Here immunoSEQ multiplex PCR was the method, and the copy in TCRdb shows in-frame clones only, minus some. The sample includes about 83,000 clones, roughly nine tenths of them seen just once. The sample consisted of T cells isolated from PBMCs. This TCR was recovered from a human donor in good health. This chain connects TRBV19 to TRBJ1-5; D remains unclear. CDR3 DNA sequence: TGTGCCAGTAATAAGGGAGGCTACAATCAGCCCCAGCATTTT. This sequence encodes CASNKGGYNQPQHF.